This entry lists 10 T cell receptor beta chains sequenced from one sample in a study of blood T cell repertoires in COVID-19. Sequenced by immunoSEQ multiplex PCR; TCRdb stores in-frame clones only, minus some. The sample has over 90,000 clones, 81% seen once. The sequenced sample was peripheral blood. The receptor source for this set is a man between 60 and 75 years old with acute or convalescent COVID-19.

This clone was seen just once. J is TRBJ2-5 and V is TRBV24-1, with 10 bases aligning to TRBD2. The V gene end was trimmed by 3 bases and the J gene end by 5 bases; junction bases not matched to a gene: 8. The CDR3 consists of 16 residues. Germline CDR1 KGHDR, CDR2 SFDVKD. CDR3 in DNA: TGTGCCACCAGTGATCCGATAGCGGGAGGCAGGGAGACCCAGTACTTC. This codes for CATSDPIAGGRETQYF.

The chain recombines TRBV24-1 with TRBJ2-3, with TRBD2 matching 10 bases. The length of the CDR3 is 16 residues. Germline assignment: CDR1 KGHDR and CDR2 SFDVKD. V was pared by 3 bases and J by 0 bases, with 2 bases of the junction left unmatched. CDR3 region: CATSDGGLASTDTQYF. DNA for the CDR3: TGTGCCACCAGTGATGGGGGACTAGCGAGCACAGATACGCAGTATTTT.

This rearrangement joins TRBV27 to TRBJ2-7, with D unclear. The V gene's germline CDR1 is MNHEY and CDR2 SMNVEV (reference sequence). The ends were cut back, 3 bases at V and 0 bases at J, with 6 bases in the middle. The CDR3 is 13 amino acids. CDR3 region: CASSFQFSYEQYF. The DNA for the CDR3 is TGTGCCAGCAGTTTCCAGTTCTCCTACGAGCAGTACTTC.

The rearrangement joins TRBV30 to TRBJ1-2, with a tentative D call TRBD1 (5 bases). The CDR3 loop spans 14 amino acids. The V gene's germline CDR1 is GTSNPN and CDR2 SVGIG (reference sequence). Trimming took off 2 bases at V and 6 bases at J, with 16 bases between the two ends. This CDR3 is CAWSLSGTRDGYTF. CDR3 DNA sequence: TGTGCCTGGAGTCTCTCAGGGACTCGGGATGGCTACACCTTC.

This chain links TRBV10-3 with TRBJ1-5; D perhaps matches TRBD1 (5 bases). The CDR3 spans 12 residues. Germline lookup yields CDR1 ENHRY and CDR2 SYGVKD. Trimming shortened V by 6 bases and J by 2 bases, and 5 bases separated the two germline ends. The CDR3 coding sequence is TGTGCCATCAGGACAGGCAATCAGCCCCAGCATTTT. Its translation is CAIRTGNQPQHF.

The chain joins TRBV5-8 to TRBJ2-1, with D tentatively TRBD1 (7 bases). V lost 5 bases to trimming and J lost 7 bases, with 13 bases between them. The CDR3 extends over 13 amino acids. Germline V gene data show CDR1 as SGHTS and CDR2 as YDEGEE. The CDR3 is CASRGAGQNEQFF. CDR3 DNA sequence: TGTGCCAGCAGAGGGGCGGGACAGAATGAGCAGTTCTTC.

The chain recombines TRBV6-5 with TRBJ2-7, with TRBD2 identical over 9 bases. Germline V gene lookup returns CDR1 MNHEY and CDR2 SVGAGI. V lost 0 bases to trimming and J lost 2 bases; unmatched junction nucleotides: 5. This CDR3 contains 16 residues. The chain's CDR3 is CASSYSGLAGTYEQYF. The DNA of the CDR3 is TGTGCCAGCAGTTACTCAGGGCTAGCGGGAACCTACGAGCAGTACTTC.

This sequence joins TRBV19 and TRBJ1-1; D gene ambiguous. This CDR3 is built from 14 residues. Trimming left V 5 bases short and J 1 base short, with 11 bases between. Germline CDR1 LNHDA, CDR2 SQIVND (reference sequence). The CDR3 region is CASSPEIRNTEAFF. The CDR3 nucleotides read TGTGCCAGTAGTCCAGAAATACGGAACACTGAAGCTTTCTTT.

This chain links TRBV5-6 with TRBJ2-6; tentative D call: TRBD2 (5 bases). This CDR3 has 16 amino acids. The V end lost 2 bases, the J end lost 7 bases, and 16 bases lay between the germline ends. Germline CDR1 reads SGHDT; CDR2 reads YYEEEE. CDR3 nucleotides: TGTGCCAGCAGCTTTGGACTGTTGCTCAGTGCCAACGTCCTGACTTTC. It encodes CASSFGLLLSANVLTF.

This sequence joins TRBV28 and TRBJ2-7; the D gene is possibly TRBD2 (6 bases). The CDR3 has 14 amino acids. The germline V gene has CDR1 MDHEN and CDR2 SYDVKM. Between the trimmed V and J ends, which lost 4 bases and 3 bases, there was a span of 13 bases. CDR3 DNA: TGTGCCAGCAGTTCCCCGGGACTGCACTACGAGCAGTACTTC. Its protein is CASSSPGLHYEQYF.